These 16 T cell receptor beta chains share one sample of origin, sequenced in a study of control samples from healthy donors and cancer patients. Profiled with immunoSEQ multiplex PCR; TCRdb holds only in-frame clones, not every one. Of around 130,000 clones in the sample, less than 95% were seen once. The sample consisted of blood. Receptors originate from a man younger than 45 in good health.

The rearrangement joins TRBV24-1 to TRBJ1-2; maybe TRBD1 (6 bases). The CDR3 length is 14 residues. V was pared by 3 bases and J by 8 bases, with 15 bases between. Germline-derived CDR1 and CDR2 are KGHDR and SFDVKD. Here the CDR3 DNA reads TGTGCCACCAGTGATACCGACAGGAGTGACGGCTACACCTTC. Amino acids: CATSDTDRSDGYTF.

The rearrangement links TRBV5-1 to TRBJ1-4; 7 nucleotides match TRBD1. This CDR3 comprises 16 residues. Germline lookup yields CDR1 SGHRS and CDR2 YFSETQ. The junction had 12 bases not matched to a gene; V was cut back by 3 bases and J by 7 bases. The CDR3 loop is CASSSGTRGRVEKLFF. Here the CDR3 DNA reads TGCGCCAGCAGCTCCGGGACGAGGGGGCGCGTTGAAAAACTGTTTTTT.

The J gene is TRBJ1-6, the V gene TRBV10-1; a weak D match, TRBD1 (5 bases). V was cut by 9 bases and J by 13 bases, with 13 bases left in between. In germline, CDR1 is WNHNN, CDR2 SYGVQD (reference sequence). CDR3 size: 11 residues. The CDR3 is CARLGTVPLHF. The CDR3 DNA follows: TGCGCCAGATTAGGGACCGTCCCCCTCCACTTT.

This clone appeared a single time. V and J are TRBV7-9 and TRBJ2-7; 9 positions match TRBD1. Germline V gives CDR1 SEHNR, CDR2 FQNEAQ (reference sequence). The CDR3 is 14 residues long. After removal of 5 bases from V and 0 bases from J, the junction contained 2 bases not matched to a gene. CDR3 nucleotides: TGTGCCAGCAGCCTGGACAGGGGCTCCTACGAGCAGTACTTC. Translated: CASSLDRGSYEQYF.

The gene calls are TRBV7-9 and TRBJ2-3, with 9 bases identical to TRBD1. With 4 bases clipped from V and 1 base from J, the junction kept 0 bases outside the gene matches. The CDR3 has 14 residues. The germline gives CDR1 SEHNR, CDR2 FQNEAQ (reference sequence). CDR3 sequence (DNA): TGTGCCAGCAGCTGGACAGGGGGCACAGATACGCAGTATTTT. It specifies CASSWTGGTDTQYF.

This clone was seen just once. This chain links TRBV4-3 with TRBJ2-1; the D gene is possibly TRBD1 (5 bases). The CDR3 runs to 14 residues. V was shortened by 1 base and J by 3 bases, with 7 bases between the two germline ends. CDR1 and CDR2 from the germline V gene are LGHNA and YSLEER. CDR3 DNA: TGCGCCAGCAGCCAAGTCCAGGGCTACAATGAGCAGTTCTTC. Its translation: CASSQVQGYNEQFF.

This chain connects TRBV9 to TRBJ1-4, with 9 bases fitting TRBD1. There are 17 residues in the CDR3. Germline lookup yields CDR1 SGDLS and CDR2 YYNGEE. V was pared by 4 bases and J by 0 bases, with 7 bases of the junction left unmatched. CDR3 residues: CASSPGTGLSTNEKLFF. The DNA for the CDR3 is TGTGCCAGCAGCCCTGGGACAGGGCTCTCAACTAATGAAAAACTGTTTTTT.

The rearrangement joins TRBV2 to TRBJ2-1; 11 nucleotides match TRBD2. CDR1 and CDR2 from the germline V gene are SNHLY and FYNNEI. The CDR3 length is 16 residues. V dropped 6 bases and J dropped 9; count of bases not matched to a gene: 13. CDR3 DNA sequence: TGTGCCAGCAGCCCTAGCGGGGGGCCCATTTTCAGTGAGCAGTTCTTC. Residues: CASSPSGGPIFSEQFF. The complete variable domain, with remaining parts taken from reference TRBV2 and TRBJ2-1, reads EPEVTQTPSHQVTQMGQEVILRCVPISNHLYFYWYRQILGQKVEFLVSFYNNEISEKSEIFDDQFSVERPDGSNFTLKIRSTKLEDSAMYFCASSPSGGPIFSEQFFGPGTRLTVL.

The chain uses TRBV18 and TRBJ1-2; D possibly corresponds to TRBD1 (6 bases). V gave up 3 bases and J gave up 0 bases, with 20 bases separating them. Germline V lookup: CDR1 KGHSH, CDR2 LQKENI. The CDR3 runs 18 residues. The CDR3 is CASSPNLWTVSANYGYTF. CDR3 DNA: TGTGCCAGCTCACCCAACCTGTGGACAGTCTCAGCTAACTATGGCTACACCTTC.

V and J are TRBV7-9 and TRBJ2-6; tentative D call: TRBD2 (7 bases). CDR3 length: 17 amino acids. Trimming left V 1 base short and J 3 bases short, with 13 bases between. Germline CDR1 reads SEHNR; CDR2 reads FQNEAQ (reference sequence). The CDR3 region has the DNA TGTGCCAGCAGCTTAGGAAGGGGGGGCCTTGGGGCCAACGTCCTGACTTTC. Its translation is CASSLGRGGLGANVLTF.

This rearrangement joins TRBV12-5 to TRBJ2-5, with D perhaps given as TRBD1 or TRBD2 (5 bases each). Germline V lookup: CDR1 LGHNT, CDR2 FRNRAP. This CDR3 contains 15 residues. The ends were cut back, 6 bases at V and 1 base at J, with 15 bases in the middle. The CDR3 reads CASGAGQGLQETQYF. The CDR3 bases are TGTGCTAGTGGGGCGGGTCAGGGTCTCCAAGAGACCCAGTACTTC.

The V gene is TRBV3-1 (or the pseudogene TRBV3-2), the J gene TRBJ2-2, with D unclear. Trimming pared 0 bases from V and 5 bases from J, leaving 16 bases between. Germline V gene lookup returns CDR1 LGHDT and CDR2 YNNKEL (reference sequence). This CDR3 region has 17 residues. The CDR3 sequence is CASSQDSNGVWTGELFF. The CDR3 DNA reads as TGTGCCAGCAGCCAAGATAGTAATGGGGTGTGGACCGGGGAGCTGTTTTTT.

On this clone: Mismatch with germline at one junction end may stem from a read error. The chain uses TRBV2 and TRBJ1-1; the D gene is possibly TRBD1 (6 bases). Germline V CDR1 and CDR2: SNHLY, FYNNEI. The CDR3 has 13 amino acids. The CDR3 coding sequence is TGTGCCAACAGTGACAGGCTGGCCACTGAAGCTTTCTTT. Its translation: CANSDRLATEAFF.

The V and J genes are TRBV5-1 and TRBJ2-7; no firm D call. V was clipped by 1 base and J by 0 bases, with 5 bases between them. CDR1 and CDR2 (germline): SGHRS, YFSETQ. CDR3 length: 13 residues. DNA of the CDR3: TGCGCCAGCAGCTTGCAGAGCTCCTACGAGCAGTACTTC. It encodes CASSLQSSYEQYF.

This chain uses TRBV19 with TRBJ2-1; no firm D call. The V end was cut by 4 bases, the J end by 6 bases, with 7 bases between. This CDR3 spans 12 amino acids. Per the germline V gene, CDR1 is LNHDA and CDR2 is SQIVND (reference sequence). The CDR3 DNA sequence: TGTGCCAGTAGTACTATTATCAATGAGCAGTTCTTC. Translated: CASSTIINEQFF.

The gene calls are TRBV19 and TRBJ1-2; 12 positions agree with TRBD1. The CDR3 extends over 18 amino acids. From germline, CDR1 is LNHDA and CDR2 SQIVND (reference sequence). The V gene end was trimmed by 5 bases and the J gene end by 0 bases; junction bases not matched to a gene: 10. CDR3 loop: CASSYRDRGHNANYGYTF. CDR3 sequence (DNA): TGTGCCAGTAGTTACCGGGACAGGGGGCATAATGCTAACTATGGCTACACCTTC.